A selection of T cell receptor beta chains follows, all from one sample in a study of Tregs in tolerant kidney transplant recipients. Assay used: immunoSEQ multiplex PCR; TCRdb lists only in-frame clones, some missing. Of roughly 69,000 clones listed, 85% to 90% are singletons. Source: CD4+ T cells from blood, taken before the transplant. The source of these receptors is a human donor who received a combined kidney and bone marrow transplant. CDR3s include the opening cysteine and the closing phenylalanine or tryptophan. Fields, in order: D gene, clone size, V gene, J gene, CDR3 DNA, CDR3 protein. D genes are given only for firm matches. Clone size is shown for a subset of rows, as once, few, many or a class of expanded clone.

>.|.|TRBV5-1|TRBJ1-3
TGCGCCAGCAGCTTCGAGGTTGGAAACACCATATATTTT
CASSFEVGNTIYF
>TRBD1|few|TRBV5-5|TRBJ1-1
TGTGCCAGCAGCTTGGCGCAGGACAGGGAAGCTTTCTTT
CASSLAQDREAFF
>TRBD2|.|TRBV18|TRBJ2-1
TGTGCCAGCTCACCAGTGGGACTAGCGGGAGGGGGCCACTACAATGAGCAGTTCTTC
CASSPVGLAGGGHYNEQFF
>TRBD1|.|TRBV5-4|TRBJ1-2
TGTGCCAGCAGCTTGGCGGGATCCAGGGGGAACGGCTACACCTTC
CASSLAGSRGNGYTF
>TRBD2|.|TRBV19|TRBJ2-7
TGTGCCAGTAGTAGGACTAGCGGGGGCACCTACGAGCAGTACTTC
CASSRTSGGTYEQYF
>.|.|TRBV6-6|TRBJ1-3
TGTGCCAGCGATCCAGGGATTGGAGTGGAAAGAGATACCATATATTTT
CASDPGIGVERDTIYF
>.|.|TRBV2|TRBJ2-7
TGTGCCAGCAGTGTACAGGGCCACGAGCAGTACTTC
CASSVQGHEQYF
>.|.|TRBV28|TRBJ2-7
TGTGCCAGCAGTAGCCGCGAGCAGTACTTC
CASSSREQYF
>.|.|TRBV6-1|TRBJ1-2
TGTGCCAGCAGTGGTTTCCTTAGGACAGAGTTTTATGGCTACACCTTC
CASSGFLRTEFYGYTF
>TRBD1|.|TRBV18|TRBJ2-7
TGTGCCAGCTCACCACGAACGGGACAGGGCCTCTACGAGCAGTACTTC
CASSPRTGQGLYEQYF
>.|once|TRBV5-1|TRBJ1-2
TGCGCCAGCAGCTTGACGGGGGGAAAAGGTGGCTACACCTTC
CASSLTGGKGGYTF
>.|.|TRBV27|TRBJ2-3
TGTGCCAGCAGTTTAGAAGCGGGACAAGACACAGATACGCAGTATTTT
CASSLEAGQDTDTQYF
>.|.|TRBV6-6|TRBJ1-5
TGTGCCAGCAGAGAGGGAACAGATGTGAGTCAGCCCCAGCATTTT
CASREGTDVSQPQHF
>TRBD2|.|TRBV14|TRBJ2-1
TGTGCCAGCAGCCAAGGAAGCGGGAGGAGGTCGGGTGAGCAGTTCTTC
CASSQGSGRRSGEQFF
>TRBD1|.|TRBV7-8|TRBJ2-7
TGTGCCAGCAGCCGCCGGACAGGGGTTACCTACGAGCAGTACTTC
CASSRRTGVTYEQYF
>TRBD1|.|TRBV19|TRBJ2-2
TGTGCCAGTAGTATGACAGGGCCCGGGGAGCTGTTTTTT
CASSMTGPGELFF
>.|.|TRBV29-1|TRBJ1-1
TGCAGCACCCAGAGGCAGCAGAACACTGAAGCTTTCTTT
CSTQRQQNTEAFF
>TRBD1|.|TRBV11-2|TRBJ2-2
TGTGCCAGCAGCTTAGGGGCAGGGGGTCTCACCGGGGAGCTGTTTTTT
CASSLGAGGLTGELFF
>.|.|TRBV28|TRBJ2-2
TGTGCCAGCATTCTCGGGAACACCGGGGAGCTGTTTTTT
CASILGNTGELFF
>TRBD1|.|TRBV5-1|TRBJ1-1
TGCGCCAGCAGCTTGGGGGACAGGGGAACTGAAGCTTTCTTT
CASSLGDRGTEAFF
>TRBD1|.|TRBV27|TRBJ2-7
TGTGCCAGCAGTTGGACAGGGGCACTCTCCTACGAGCAGTACTTC
CASSWTGALSYEQYF
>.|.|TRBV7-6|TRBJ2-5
TGTGCCAGCAGCTTAGCCACAGGGCCGCAAGAGACCCAGTACTTC
CASSLATGPQETQYF
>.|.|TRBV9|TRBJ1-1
TGTGCCAGCAGCGTAGTTCAGTCGAACACTGAAGCTTTCTTT
CASSVVQSNTEAFF
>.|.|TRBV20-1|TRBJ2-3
TGCAGTGCCCCTCGTCCAGATACGCAGTATTTT
CSAPRPDTQYF
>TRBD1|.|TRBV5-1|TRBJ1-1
TGCGCCAGCAGCTTGCCGTCAGGGGGAAACACTGAAGCTTTCTTT
CASSLPSGGNTEAFF
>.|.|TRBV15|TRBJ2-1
TGTGCCACCAGCAACAGGGCTTGGGATGAGCAGTTCTTC
CATSNRAWDEQFF
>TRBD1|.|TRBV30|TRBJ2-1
TGTGCCTGGAGTAACACAGGGGTGATTAGTAATGAGCAGTTCTTC
CAWSNTGVISNEQFF
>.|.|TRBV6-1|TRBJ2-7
TGTGCCAGCAGACTACAGGGAGTGGACCCCTACGAGCAGTACTTC
CASRLQGVDPYEQYF
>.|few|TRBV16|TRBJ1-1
TGTGCCAGCAGCCAATCCCGCGAGGTCACTGAAGCTTTCTTT
CASSQSREVTEAFF
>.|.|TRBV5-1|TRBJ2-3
TGCGCCAGCAGCTTGCTAGCGTCTAGCACAGATACGCAGTATTTT
CASSLLASSTDTQYF
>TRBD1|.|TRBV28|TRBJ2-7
TGTGCCAGCGCTCGGACAGGGTCTAGGGACGAGCAGTACTTC
CASARTGSRDEQYF
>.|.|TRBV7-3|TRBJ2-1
TGTGCCAGCAGCCTAGGGGGGGGGCTAGCGCACCAGTCCTACAATGAGCAGTTCTTC
CASSLGGGLAHQSYNEQFF
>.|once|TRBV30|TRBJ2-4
TGTGCCTGGAGTGTACCAGGGGTGGAAAACATTCAGTACTTC
CAWSVPGVENIQYF
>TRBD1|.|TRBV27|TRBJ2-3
TGTGCCAGCAGTTCGAGTGGACAGGGGGAGGGATCAGATACGCAGTATTTT
CASSSSGQGEGSDTQYF
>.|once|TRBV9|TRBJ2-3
TGTGCCAGCAGCGTCCGACTAGTGGGTGGCACAGATACGCAGTATTTT
CASSVRLVGGTDTQYF
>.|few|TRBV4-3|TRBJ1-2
TGCGCCAGCAGCCAAACGGGACACCTCTATGGCTACACCTTC
CASSQTGHLYGYTF
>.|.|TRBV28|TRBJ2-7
TGTGCCAGCAGTGATAGAGCCTACGAGCAGTACTTC
CASSDRAYEQYF
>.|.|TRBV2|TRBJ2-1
TGTGCCAGCAGTGAAGTAGGGGGAGGGCCGGGGAATGAGCAGTTCTTC
CASSEVGGGPGNEQFF
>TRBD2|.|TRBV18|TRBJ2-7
TGTGCCAGCTCACCCCGAGGAGCGGGAAGCTCCTACGAGCAGTACTTC
CASSPRGAGSSYEQYF
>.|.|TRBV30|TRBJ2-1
TGTGCCTGGAGTACGGACAATGAGCAGTTCTTC
CAWSTDNEQFF
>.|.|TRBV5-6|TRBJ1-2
TGTGCCACCGTTGGGTGGGGGCGCAGCTATGGCTACACCTTC
CATVGWGRSYGYTF
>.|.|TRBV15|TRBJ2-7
TGTGCCACCAGCAGAGATGCCCCGAGTGCCTACGAGCAGTACTTC
CATSRDAPSAYEQYF
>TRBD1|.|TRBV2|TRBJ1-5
TGTGCCAGCAAGTCGGGGACAGGGGTTCCGCCCCAGCATTTT
CASKSGTGVPPQHF
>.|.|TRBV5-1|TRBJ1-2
TGCGCCAGCAGCCCGGGGCGGGGCGGAGATGGCTACACCTTC
CASSPGRGGDGYTF
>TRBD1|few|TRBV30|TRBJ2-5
TGTGCCTGGGGGACAGACCAAGAGACCCAGTACTTC
CAWGTDQETQYF
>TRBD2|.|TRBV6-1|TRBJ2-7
TGTGCCAGCAGTGAACCGGCTAGCGGTTCCTACGAGCAGTACTTC
CASSEPASGSYEQYF
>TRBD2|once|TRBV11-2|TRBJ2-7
TGTGCCAGCAGCAAAGGCCGGACTAGCGGGGACGAGCAGTACTTC
CASSKGRTSGDEQYF
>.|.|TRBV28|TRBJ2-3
TGTGCCAGCAGTTTTGGGCAGCGCACAGATACGCAGTATTTT
CASSFGQRTDTQYF
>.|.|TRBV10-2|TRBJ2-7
TGCGCCAGCAGTGGCGGGACAGACCCCTCCTACGAGCAGTACTTC
CASSGGTDPSYEQYF
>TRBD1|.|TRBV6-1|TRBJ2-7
TGTGCCAGCACCCGGGACAGGGGCCTGGGCGAGCAGTACTTC
CASTRDRGLGEQYF